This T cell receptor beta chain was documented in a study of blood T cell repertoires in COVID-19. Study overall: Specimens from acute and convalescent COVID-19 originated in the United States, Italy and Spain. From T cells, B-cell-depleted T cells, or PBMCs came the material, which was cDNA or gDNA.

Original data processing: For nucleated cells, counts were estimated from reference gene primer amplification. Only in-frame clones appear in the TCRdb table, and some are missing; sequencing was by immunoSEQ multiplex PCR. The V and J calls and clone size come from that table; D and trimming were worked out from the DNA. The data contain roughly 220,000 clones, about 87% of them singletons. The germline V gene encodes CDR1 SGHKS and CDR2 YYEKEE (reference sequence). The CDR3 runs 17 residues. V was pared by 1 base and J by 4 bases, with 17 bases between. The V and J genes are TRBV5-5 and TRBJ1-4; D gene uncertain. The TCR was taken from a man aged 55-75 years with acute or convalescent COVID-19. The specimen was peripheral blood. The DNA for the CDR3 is TGTGCCAGCAGCTTGATGTCTCAACAGACGATTAATGAAAAACTGTTTTTT. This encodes CASSLMSQQTINEKLFF.